This T cell receptor beta chain was recovered during a study of blood T cell repertoires in COVID-19. About the study: PBMCs, B-cell-depleted T cells, or T cells provided the cDNA or gDNA that made up the material.

Data came from immunoSEQ multiplex PCR; TCRdb stores just in-frame clones and leaves some out. This sample has 350,000 to 500,000 clones, with 85% to 90% found just once. During active infection, Seattle patients enrolled and were then monitored through disease. In its sample, this clone was seen once. The receptor's source is a man between 18 and 35 years old with COVID-19, enrolled during active disease. Sequenced: peripheral blood.

Here the CDR3 DNA reads TGTGCCAGCAGCTTCCGGGACATGAGCTCCTACGAGCAGTACTTC. It specifies CASSFRDMSSYEQYF. V usage is TRBV5-5 and J usage is TRBJ2-7; D is perhaps TRBD1 (6 bases). There are 15 residues in the CDR3. Germline assignment: CDR1 SGHKS and CDR2 YYEKEE (reference sequence). The germline V and J ends were trimmed by 2 bases and 0 bases, with 12 bases remaining between them.